This TCR beta chain was recovered during a study of T-cell memory formation after mild COVID-19. In the study overall: TCR clusters showed largely donor specificity.

cDNA libraries for TCR alpha and TCR beta, carrying sample barcodes and UMIs, came from 5'RACE with constant-segment primers. A single record per CDR3 protein comes from TCRdb applying MiXCR to the 5' RACE reads. This table has about 340,000 distinct CDR3 sequences, around 21% appearing once. The CDR3 is 13 amino acids. Germline lookup yields CDR1 DFQATT and CDR2 SNEGSKA (reference sequence). V lost 0 bases to trimming and J lost 7 bases, with 10 bases between them. In this sample, this clonotype turned up a few times. Its antigen is not known. General study results and limits: Pre-infection memory carried some responding clones, suggesting that cross-reactive memory joined.

V and J are TRBV20-1 and TRBJ2-1, with D unresolved. Material: PBMCs or a T cell subset sorted from them (not recorded which). This receptor was obtained from an adult woman who had mild COVID-19 (a few samples of this study predate the infection). Cell type and time point are not known. The CDR3 DNA follows: TGCAGTGCTAGAGATCAGATTACTAATGAGCAGTTCTTC. It codes for CSARDQITNEQFF.